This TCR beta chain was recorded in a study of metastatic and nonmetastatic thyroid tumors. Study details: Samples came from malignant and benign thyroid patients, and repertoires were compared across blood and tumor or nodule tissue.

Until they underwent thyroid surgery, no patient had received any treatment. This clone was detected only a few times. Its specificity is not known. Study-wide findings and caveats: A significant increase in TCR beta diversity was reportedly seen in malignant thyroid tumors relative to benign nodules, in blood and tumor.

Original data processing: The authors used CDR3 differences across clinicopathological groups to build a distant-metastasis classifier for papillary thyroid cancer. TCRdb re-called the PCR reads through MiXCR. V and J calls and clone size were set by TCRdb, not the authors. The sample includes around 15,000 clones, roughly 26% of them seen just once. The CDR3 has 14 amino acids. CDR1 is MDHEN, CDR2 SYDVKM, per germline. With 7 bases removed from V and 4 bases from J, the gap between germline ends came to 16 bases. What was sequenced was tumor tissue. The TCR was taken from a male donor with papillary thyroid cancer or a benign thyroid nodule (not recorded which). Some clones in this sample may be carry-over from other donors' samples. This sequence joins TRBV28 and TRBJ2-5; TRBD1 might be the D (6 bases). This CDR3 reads CASTLTGFRETQYF. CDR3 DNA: TGTGCCAGCACCCTGACAGGTTTCCGAGAGACCCAGTACTTC.